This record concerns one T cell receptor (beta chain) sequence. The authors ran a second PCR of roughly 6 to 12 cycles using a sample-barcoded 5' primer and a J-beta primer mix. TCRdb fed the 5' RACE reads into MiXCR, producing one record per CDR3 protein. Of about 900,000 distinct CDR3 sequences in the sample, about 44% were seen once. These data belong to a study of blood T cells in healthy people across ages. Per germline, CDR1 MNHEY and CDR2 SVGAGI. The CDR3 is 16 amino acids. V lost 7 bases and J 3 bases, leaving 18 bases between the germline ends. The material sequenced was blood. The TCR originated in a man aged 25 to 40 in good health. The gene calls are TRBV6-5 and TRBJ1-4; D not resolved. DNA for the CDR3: TGTGCCAGCACCCGCGGCCCAAACCCTTCTAATGAAAAACTGTTTTTT. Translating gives CASTRGPNPSNEKLFF.